Listed here are 25 T cell receptor beta chains from one sample, sequenced in a study of T cell clones after liver transplantation. Assay: immunoSEQ multiplex PCR; the TCRdb copy retains only in-frame clones and omits some. The sample comprises tens of thousands of clones, roughly 85% of which are singletons, and 2.5% to 3% rests with the top ten. The sample consisted of CD4+ T cells from blood, taken at the 22-month timepoint. Every receptor here comes from a human patient who received a liver transplant. Some T cells may be transferred from the graft donor.

This chain uses TRBV9 with TRBJ2-3; TRBD2 aligns across 10 bases. Trimming took 4 bases from V and 2 from J; bases not matched to a gene: 10. The CDR3 runs to 17 residues. Germline loops: CDR1 SGDLS, CDR2 YYNGEE. The CDR3 loop is CASSFSSGTSATDTQYF. DNA of the CDR3: TGTGCCAGCAGCTTCTCTTCCGGGACTAGCGCCACAGATACGCAGTATTTT.

The chain combines TRBV6-4 with TRBJ1-2; D might be TRBD1 (5 bases). CDR1 and CDR2 (germline): MRHNA, SNTAGT. This CDR3 has 15 amino acids. V was clipped by 6 bases and J by 0 bases, with 14 bases between them. The CDR3 region is CASRTQGTANYGYTF. In nucleotides, the CDR3 is TGTGCCAGCAGAACTCAGGGTACTGCTAACTATGGCTACACCTTC.

The V and J genes are TRBV27 and TRBJ2-7, with 7 bases that match TRBD2. CDR3 length equals 15 residues. Looked up from germline, CDR1 is MNHEY and CDR2 is SMNVEV (reference sequence). The ends lost 4 bases at V and 6 bases at J; junction bases unmatched: 12. As DNA, the CDR3 is TGTGCCAGCAGTTCCCTAGCGGCGGGAGTGGGCGAGCAGTACTTC. It translates to CASSSLAAGVGEQYF.

The V call is TRBV11-3, the J call TRBJ2-1; D is perhaps TRBD1 or TRBD2 (5 bases each). The CDR3 covers 15 residues. Trimming left V 1 base short and J 2 bases short, with 9 bases between. CDR1 is SGHNT and CDR2 is YENEEA in the germline V gene. The CDR3: CASSLGDPAYNEQFF. DNA of the CDR3: TGTGCCAGCAGCTTAGGGGACCCCGCCTACAATGAGCAGTTCTTC.

The chain couples TRBV4-1 to TRBJ2-6; D is perhaps TRBD1 or TRBD2 (5 bases each). Between the trimmed V and J ends, which lost 0 bases and 2 bases, there was a span of 17 bases. Germline V gene data show CDR1 as MGHRA and CDR2 as YSYEKL. The CDR3 is 19 residues long. CDR3 in amino acids: CASSQEYSGLGAGANVLTF. DNA for the CDR3: TGCGCCAGCAGCCAAGAATATTCCGGTTTGGGGGCTGGGGCCAACGTCCTGACTTTC.

A single count supports this clone. The chain couples TRBV6-1 to TRBJ2-2, with 7 bases fitting TRBD1. This CDR3 region has 15 residues. V gave up 4 bases and J gave up 6 bases; unmatched junction bases: 8. The germline V gene encodes CDR1 MNHNS and CDR2 SASEGT. This CDR3 reads CASSATTGFAGELFF. DNA of the CDR3: TGTGCCAGCAGTGCAACGACAGGGTTTGCCGGGGAGCTGTTTTTT.

This clone was seen just once. The V gene is TRBV7-2, the J gene TRBJ2-3; 8 nucleotides align to TRBD2. Per the germline V gene, CDR1 is SGHTA and CDR2 is FQGNSA. The CDR3 runs 16 residues. Unmatched junction bases numbered 11, after V lost 5 bases and J lost 4 bases. The CDR3 DNA sequence: TGTGCCAGCAGCACGTTGGGTAGCGGGGTCGCAGATACGCAGTATTTT. Amino acid sequence: CASSTLGSGVADTQYF.

This clone appeared once. The J gene is TRBJ1-5, the V gene TRBV2, with D unresolved. The V end lost 7 bases, the J end lost 6 bases, and 16 bases lay between the germline ends. The CDR3 contains 14 residues. Germline CDR1 and CDR2: SNHLY and FYNNEI. The CDR3 nucleotides are TGTGCCAGCACTGGTCGGGGAGGTAGTCAGCCCCAGCATTTT. Protein product: CASTGRGGSQPQHF.

The chain links TRBV11-2 to TRBJ1-5; D is ambiguous. The V gene's germline CDR1 is SGHAT and CDR2 FQNNGV. The V gene lost 3 bases and the J gene lost 0 bases, with 3 bases spanning the gap. The CDR3 is made up of 13 amino acids. The CDR3 DNA sequence: TGTGCCAGCAGCTTGGCTAGCAATCAGCCCCAGCATTTT. This gives the protein CASSLASNQPQHF.

The V call is TRBV30, the J call TRBJ2-1; 8 bases agree with TRBD2. This CDR3 comprises 14 residues. J gave up 1 base and V 8 bases, and 7 bases lay outside the gene matches. The germline V gene encodes CDR1 GTSNPN and CDR2 SVGIG (reference sequence). The CDR3: CAGSGGQSYNEQFF. Written as DNA, the CDR3 is TGTGCCGGGTCGGGGGGGCAATCCTACAATGAGCAGTTCTTC.

J is TRBJ2-5 and V is TRBV6-1; 8 bases match TRBD1. The ends lost 3 bases at V and 5 bases at J; junction bases unmatched: 8. The CDR3 contains 15 residues. Germline assignment: CDR1 MNHNS and CDR2 SASEGT. CDR3 in DNA: TGTGCCAGCAGTGACATGTCAGGGGGCGAGGAGACCCAGTACTTC. It codes for CASSDMSGGEETQYF.

The chain recombines TRBV5-4 with TRBJ2-5; no reliable D call. The CDR3 extends over 15 amino acids. Trimming took 0 bases from V and 6 from J, leaving 15 bases between them. CDR1 is SGHNT, CDR2 YYREEE, per germline (reference sequence). The CDR3 DNA reads as TGTGCCAGCAGCTTGGGACTCGGGCATACGAAGACCCAGTACTTC. Translating gives CASSLGLGHTKTQYF.

The rearrangement uses TRBV2 and TRBJ1-5; possible D gene TRBD1, 6 bases. Trimming cost V 5 bases and J 3 bases, with 11 bases left between them. From germline, CDR1 is SNHLY and CDR2 FYNNEI. The CDR3 sequence is 14 residues long. The CDR3 DNA is TGTGCCAGCAGTACAGGGAGCTACAATCAGCCCCAGCATTTT. Translating gives CASSTGSYNQPQHF.

This sequence joins TRBV9 and TRBJ2-2; D may be TRBD2 (7 bases). V was cut by 4 bases and J by 6 bases, with 16 bases left in between. Germline V lookup: CDR1 SGDLS, CDR2 YYNGEE. CDR3 length: 15 amino acids. The chain's CDR3 is CASSKQGGGSGELFF. The CDR3 DNA follows: TGTGCCAGCAGCAAGCAGGGAGGGGGGTCCGGGGAGCTGTTTTTT.

This clone has only one observation. The genes are TRBV5-4 and TRBJ2-5, with TRBD2 as a possible D gene (5 bases). The CDR3 length is 16 residues. Germline V gene data show CDR1 as SGHNT and CDR2 as YYREEE (reference sequence). Trimming pared 2 bases from V and 3 bases from J, leaving 17 bases between. The CDR3 protein is CASSFRSVAREETQYF. The CDR3 coding sequence is TGTGCCAGCAGCTTTAGGTCTGTGGCGCGGGAAGAGACCCAGTACTTC.

Points on this clone: Sequence at one end of the junction differs from germline and may be a read error. The chain employs TRBV7-7 and TRBJ2-1; D gene uncertain. The CDR3 runs 13 residues. CDR1 SSHAT and CDR2 FNYEAQ come from the germline V gene (reference sequence). CDR3 residues: CASSVDWNNEQFF. The CDR3 bases are TGTGCTAGCAGCGTCGACTGGAACAATGAGCAGTTCTTC.

The table lists this clone with a few counts. The chain uses TRBV2 and TRBJ1-2, with 7 positions matching TRBD1. The CDR3 is 15 amino acids. After removal of 7 bases from V and 5 bases from J, the junction contained 13 bases not matched to a gene. CDR1 is SNHLY and CDR2 is FYNNEI in the germline V gene. The CDR3 DNA sequence: TGTGCCAGCAATCCTCTCGAAGGGGGCGGTTATGGCTACACCTTC. Protein: CASNPLEGGGYGYTF.

V usage is TRBV7-8 and J usage is TRBJ1-4; D not resolved. The CDR3 runs to 12 residues. V dropped 5 bases and J dropped 7 bases, with 8 bases sitting between them. CDR1 and CDR2 (germline): SGHVS, FQNEAQ. CDR3: CASSPYSEKLFF. CDR3 coding DNA: TGTGCCAGCAGCCCGTATAGTGAAAAACTGTTTTTT.

In its sample, this clone was seen a few times. The V call is TRBV5-1, the J call TRBJ1-1; 7 bases line up with TRBD1. V shed 4 bases and J 0 bases; nucleotides not matched to a gene: 3. This CDR3 is built from 14 residues. CDR1 and CDR2 from the germline V gene are SGHRS and YFSETQ. CDR3 sequence: CASSKGQMNTEAFF. The CDR3 nucleotides read TGCGCCAGCAGCAAGGGACAGATGAACACTGAAGCTTTCTTT.

The chain combines TRBV25-1 with TRBJ2-3; 9 nucleotides align to TRBD1. Germline CDR1 reads MGHDK; CDR2 reads SYGVNS. The CDR3 contains 15 residues. The J segment lost 4 bases and the V segment lost 4 bases, leaving 6 bases of the junction unmatched. As DNA, the CDR3 is TGTGCCAGCAGTGTTCGGGACAGGGTCTCAGATACGCAGTATTTT. Translating gives CASSVRDRVSDTQYF. Full variable domain (outside the CDR3, taken from reference TRBV25-1 and TRBJ2-3): EADIYQTPRYLVIGTGKKITLECSQTMGHDKMYWYQQDPGMELHLIHYSYGVNSTEKGDLSSESTVSRIRTEHFPLTLESARPSHTSQYLCASSVRDRVSDTQYFGPGTRLTVL.

This chain joins TRBV5-1 and TRBJ2-5; D remains unclear. CDR1 is SGHRS and CDR2 is YFSETQ in the germline V gene. With 2 bases removed from V and 3 bases from J, the gap between germline ends came to 5 bases. CDR3 length: 12 residues. The DNA for the CDR3 is TGCGCCAGCAGCTTCGCGGAAGAGACCCAGTACTTC. It translates to CASSFAEETQYF. Filled out from reference TRBV5-1 and TRBJ2-5, the complete variable domain reads KAGVTQTPRYLIKTRGQQVTLSCSPISGHRSVSWYQQTPGQGLQFLFEYFSETQRNKGNFPGRFSGRQFSNSRSEMNVSTLELGDSALYLCASSFAEETQYFGPGTRLLVL.

This chain joins TRBV28 and TRBJ1-5, with no clear D. Per the germline V gene, CDR1 is MDHEN and CDR2 is SYDVKM. The V gene lost 4 bases and the J gene lost 0 bases, with 1 base spanning the gap. The CDR3 sequence is 12 residues long. The CDR3 DNA is TGTGCCAGCAGTTATAGCAATCAGCCCCAGCATTTT. Amino acid sequence: CASSYSNQPQHF.

Here the CDR3 reads CASSTGMNTEAFF. CDR3 bases: TGTGCCAGCTCTACGGGAATGAACACTGAAGCTTTCTTT. The chain links TRBV18 to TRBJ1-1; no firm D call. CDR3 length: 13 amino acids. CDR1 is KGHSH, CDR2 LQKENI, per germline. The V and J ends lost 6 bases and 0 bases respectively, with 8 bases between them.

This clone appeared a single time. V usage is TRBV11-3 and J usage is TRBJ2-3; D is perhaps TRBD2 (5 bases). CDR1 and CDR2 (germline): SGHNT, YENEEA. V lost 5 bases to trimming and J lost 2 bases, with 17 bases between them. The CDR3 is 16 amino acids. The CDR3 sequence: CASSPPAGDHTDTQYF. The CDR3 coding sequence is TGTGCCAGCAGCCCCCCCGCGGGCGACCACACAGATACGCAGTATTTT. The variable domain in full, completed from reference TRBV11-3 and TRBJ2-3, reads EAGVVQSPRYKIIEKKQPVAFWCNPISGHNTLYWYLQNLGQGPELLIRYENEEAVDDSQLPKDRFSAERLKGVDSTLKIQPAELGDSAVYLCASSPPAGDHTDTQYFGPGTRLTVL.

This clone has just a few counts. The J gene is TRBJ1-5, the V gene TRBV4-1; D might be TRBD1 (5 bases). The CDR3 runs to 15 residues. V dropped 0 bases and J dropped 5 bases, with 11 bases sitting between them. The germline CDR1 and CDR2 sequences are MGHRA and YSYEKL. This CDR3 reads CASSQDPGEDQPQHF. For the CDR3, the DNA is TGCGCCAGCAGCCAAGATCCGGGGGAAGATCAGCCCCAGCATTTT.